This T cell receptor (beta chain) was identified in a study of neurological immune-mediated disorders. Study-wide results and limits: HTLV-1-associated myelopathy displayed the greatest TCR clonal expansion, and multiple sclerosis exhibited the smallest, lower than that of healthy controls.

The time point is: longitudinal time-point 2. This clonotype was counted ten times or more. The antigen is not known. With 10-nucleotide random UMIs included, cDNA was synthesized by 5'RACE. TCRdb reprocessed the 5' RACE reads via MiXCR and lists one record per CDR3 protein. Among fewer than 40,000 distinct CDR3 sequences listed, around an eighth were seen once. Germline CDR1 SEHNR, CDR2 FQNEAQ (reference sequence). Trimming left V 5 bases short and J 7 bases short, with 18 bases between. The CDR3 sequence is 15 residues long. The chain links TRBV7-9 to TRBJ2-1; D possibly corresponds to TRBD2 (7 bases). The receptor was isolated from a woman in her thirties or forties in good health. The sequencing input was PBMCs. DNA of the CDR3: TGTGCCAGCAGCCCATGGGGGGGGGGCTCTAATGAGCAGTTCTTC. Protein product: CASSPWGGGSNEQFF.